Shown below are 12 T cell receptor beta chains from a single sample sequenced in a study of T cells in Graves' hyperthyroidism and ophthalmopathy. Researchers took RNA transcripts and amplified the TCR beta CDR3 regions from them. When the TCR CDR3 underwent first-round RT-PCR, the HTBI primer set was used. TCRdb used MiXCR to reprocess the multiplex PCR reads, holding one entry per CDR3 protein. This sample has 550,000 to 850,000 distinct CDR3 sequences; about 19% occur once, and the top ten carry approximately 15%. Sequencing was done on a sample of blood. The source of these receptors is a woman aged 45-59 years with Graves' hyperthyroidism that later progressed to Graves' ophthalmopathy.

This clonotype was found many times. The genes are TRBV12-3 or TRBV12-4 and TRBJ2-5; TRBD1 agrees at 9 bases. The junction had 8 bases not matched to a gene; V was cut back by 5 bases and J by 1 base. This CDR3 has 16 residues. The CDR3 DNA follows: TGTGCCAGCAGTCCCCAGACAGGGGGGGGCCAAGAGACCCAGTACTTC. Translation gives CASSPQTGGGQETQYF.

This clonotype turned up a few times. The chain carries TRBV11-2 and TRBJ1-2; the D gene is possibly TRBD1 (5 bases). The CDR3 totals 14 residues. Germline V gives CDR1 SGHAT, CDR2 FQNNGV. V lost 3 bases and J lost 2, with 10 bases in between. The CDR3 here is CASSFDSWNYGYTF. DNA for the CDR3: TGTGCCAGCAGCTTTGACAGTTGGAACTATGGCTACACCTTC.

J is TRBJ2-7 and V is TRBV6-1; TRBD1 agrees at 9 bases. Germline assignment: CDR1 MNHNS and CDR2 SASEGT. Trimming removed 5 bases from V and 7 bases from J; junction bases left unmatched: 9. This CDR3 region has 14 residues. The CDR3 here is CASSRGTGTGEQYF. The DNA for the CDR3 is TGTGCCAGCAGTCGGGGGACAGGGACGGGGGAGCAGTACTTC.

The chain is built from TRBV5-6 and TRBJ2-2, with 8 bases that match TRBD1. J lost 0 bases, V lost 0 bases, and 4 bases had no gene match. The CDR3 extends over 17 amino acids. CDR1 is SGHDT and CDR2 is YYEEEE in the germline V gene. Here the CDR3 reads CASSLVGDRPNTGELFF. CDR3 sequence (DNA): TGTGCCAGCAGCTTGGTCGGGGACAGGCCGAACACCGGGGAGCTGTTTTTT.

This clonotype showed up many times. This chain links TRBV11-2 with TRBJ1-1; TRBD1 matches 8 bases. The CDR3 has 15 amino acids. Germline lookup yields CDR1 SGHAT and CDR2 FQNNGV. V was pared by 5 bases and J by 4 bases, with 9 bases of the junction left unmatched. The CDR3 spells CASSLRQGIRTEAFF. In nucleotides, the CDR3 is TGTGCCAGCAGCCTAAGACAGGGGATTCGCACTGAAGCTTTCTTT.

This clonotype showed up just a few times. The V gene is TRBV30, the J gene TRBJ1-2; TRBD1 is a possible D gene (5 bases). CDR3 length: 16 residues. Germline loops: CDR1 GTSNPN, CDR2 SVGIG (reference sequence). V lost 4 bases and J 1 base, leaving 19 bases between the germline ends. CDR3 bases: TGTGCCTGGAATACGGGGGAGCAGCATGTTAACTATGGCTACACCTTC. As protein: CAWNTGEQHVNYGYTF.

This clonotype was recorded a few times. The chain uses TRBV6-1 and TRBJ1-1; D might be TRBD1 (5 bases). CDR3 length: 12 residues. Germline CDR1 and CDR2: MNHNS and SASEGT. The ends were cut back, 7 bases at V and 10 bases at J, with 16 bases in the middle. CDR3 nucleotide sequence: TGTGCCAGCAATGATCGAGGGGTCGTAGCTTTCTTT. Residues: CASNDRGVVAFF.

Many counts were recorded for this clonotype. The chain recombines TRBV7-8 with TRBJ1-2; no definite D call. Trimming pared 1 base from V and 3 bases from J, leaving 12 bases between. Germline V gene sequence: CDR1 SGHVS, CDR2 FQNEAQ. The CDR3 has 15 residues. The CDR3 sequence: CASSLGAQRDYGYTF. The CDR3 DNA sequence: TGTGCCAGCAGCTTAGGGGCGCAAAGGGACTATGGCTACACCTTC. Full variable domain (rest looked up from reference TRBV7-8 and TRBJ1-2): GAGVSQSPRYKVAKRGQDVALRCDPISGHVSLFWYQQALGQGPEFLTYFQNEAQLDKSGLPSDRFFAERPEGSVSTLKIQRTQQEDSAVYLCASSLGAQRDYGYTFGSGTRLTVV.

J is TRBJ1-1 and V is TRBV11-3; D ambiguous. The CDR3 sequence is 12 residues long. The V and J ends lost 5 bases and 5 bases respectively, with 9 bases between them. CDR1 SGHNT and CDR2 YENEEA come from the germline V gene. CDR3 region: CASSRYATEAFF. The CDR3 DNA is TGTGCCAGCAGCCGATACGCAACTGAAGCTTTCTTT.

This clonotype was recorded many times. The chain carries TRBV20-1 and TRBJ1-1, with TRBD1 matching over 7 bases. Germline V lookup: CDR1 DFQATT, CDR2 SNEGSKA (reference sequence). Trimming cost V 6 bases and J 0 bases; bases outside gene matches: 7. The CDR3 contains 14 residues. Here the CDR3 reads CSARPGQMNTEAFF. CDR3 DNA: TGCAGTGCCCGCCCGGGACAGATGAACACTGAAGCTTTCTTT.

This clonotype was observed many times. This chain connects TRBV20-1 to TRBJ2-1, with D perhaps matching TRBD2 (6 bases). The CDR3 has 15 amino acids. Germline CDR1 DFQATT, CDR2 SNEGSKA (reference sequence). Trimming took off 0 bases at V and 5 bases at J, with 14 bases between the two ends. In DNA form, the CDR3 reads TGCAGTGCTAGAGATGTGGAGGGGAAGGACAATGAGCAGTTCTTC. Protein: CSARDVEGKDNEQFF.

This clonotype was observed a handful of times. The V and J genes are TRBV7-8 and TRBJ1-4; tentatively, D is TRBD1 (5 bases). V was pared by 0 bases and J by 6 bases, with 8 bases between. CDR3 size: 14 residues. Germline CDR1 reads SGHVS; CDR2 reads FQNEAQ. The CDR3 protein is CASSLARGYEKLFF. The CDR3 DNA sequence: TGTGCCAGCAGCTTAGCGAGGGGATATGAAAAACTGTTTTTT. The whole variable domain, filled in from reference TRBV7-8 and TRBJ1-4, reads GAGVSQSPRYKVAKRGQDVALRCDPISGHVSLFWYQQALGQGPEFLTYFQNEAQLDKSGLPSDRFFAERPEGSVSTLKIQRTQQEDSAVYLCASSLARGYEKLFFGSGTQLSVL.